This is a list of T cell receptor beta chains from one sample in a study of CD4 T cells in relation to SARS-CoV-2 and coronaviruses. This table comes from immunoSEQ multiplex PCR, and its TCRdb copy is limited to in-frame clones, with some not included. Among 60,000 or so clones listed, about 95% were seen once. Sequencing was done on a sample of naive CD4+ T cells from PBMCs. The receptor source for this set is a human donor in good health. CDR3s include the opening cysteine and the closing phenylalanine or tryptophan. Each record gives: J gene, V gene, clone size, CDR3 length, D gene, CDR3 protein, CDR3 DNA. D genes are given only for firm matches. Not every row has a clone size; where given, it reads once, few, many or a size class.

j_gene: TRBJ2-1; v_gene: TRBV5-1; abundance: NA; len: 16; d_gene: TRBD2; CDR3aa: CASSLASGSSYNEQFF; CDR3nt: TGCGCCAGCAGCTTGGCTAGCGGGAGCTCCTACAATGAGCAGTTCTTC
j_gene: TRBJ1-1; v_gene: TRBV5-1; abundance: once; len: 18; d_gene: NA; CDR3aa: CASSLEREVVTANTEAFF; CDR3nt: TGCGCCAGCAGCTTGGAGAGGGAGGTAGTTACCGCGAACACTGAAGCTTTCTTT
j_gene: TRBJ2-5; v_gene: TRBV2; abundance: NA; len: 17; d_gene: TRBD1; CDR3aa: CASRFREGQGALETQYF; CDR3nt: TGTGCCAGCAGATTCCGTGAAGGACAGGGGGCTCTGGAGACCCAGTACTTC
j_gene: TRBJ1-6; v_gene: TRBV2; abundance: few; len: 14; d_gene: NA; CDR3aa: CASRPEGGNSPLHF; CDR3nt: TGTGCCAGCAGGCCCGAGGGGGGGAATTCACCCCTCCACTTT
j_gene: TRBJ2-3; v_gene: TRBV24-1; abundance: NA; len: 18; d_gene: NA; CDR3aa: CATSDPLPLTGSTDTQYF; CDR3nt: TGTGCCACCAGTGATCCCCTTCCCCTGACGGGCAGCACAGATACGCAGTATTTT
j_gene: TRBJ1-1; v_gene: TRBV6-5; abundance: NA; len: 11; d_gene: NA; CDR3aa: CASTRNTEAFF; CDR3nt: TGTGCCAGCACACGGAACACTGAAGCTTTCTTT
j_gene: TRBJ2-1; v_gene: TRBV4-2; abundance: once; len: 21; d_gene: TRBD2; CDR3aa: CASSQEVSAMGTILRGNEQFF; CDR3nt: TGTGCCAGCAGCCAAGAAGTTTCGGCGATGGGGACTATCCTGAGAGGCAATGAGCAGTTCTTC
j_gene: TRBJ1-1; v_gene: TRBV5-4; abundance: NA; len: 13; d_gene: NA; CDR3aa: CASSLDMGPEAFF; CDR3nt: TGTGCCAGCAGCTTGGATATGGGGCCTGAAGCTTTCTTT
j_gene: TRBJ2-1; v_gene: TRBV10-3; abundance: NA; len: 12; d_gene: NA; CDR3aa: CAISESSNEQFF; CDR3nt: TGTGCCATCAGTGAGTCCTCCAATGAGCAGTTCTTC
j_gene: TRBJ2-7; v_gene: TRBV7-2; abundance: NA; len: 12; d_gene: NA; CDR3aa: CASSLTPYEQYF; CDR3nt: TGTGCCAGCAGCTTAACCCCCTACGAGCAGTACTTC
j_gene: TRBJ1-6; v_gene: TRBV9; abundance: NA; len: 17; d_gene: NA; CDR3aa: CASSVAPQGNYNSPLHF; CDR3nt: TGTGCCAGCAGCGTAGCCCCCCAGGGGAACTATAATTCACCCCTCCACTTT
j_gene: TRBJ2-6; v_gene: TRBV28; abundance: NA; len: 14; d_gene: NA; CDR3aa: CASSSPAGANVLTF; CDR3nt: TGTGCCAGCAGTTCCCCGGCTGGGGCCAACGTCCTGACTTTC
j_gene: TRBJ2-5; v_gene: TRBV11-2; abundance: NA; len: 11; d_gene: NA; CDR3aa: CASSLGETQYF; CDR3nt: TGTGCCAGCAGCTTAGGAGAGACCCAGTACTTC
j_gene: TRBJ2-7; v_gene: TRBV24-1; abundance: once; len: 16; d_gene: NA; CDR3aa: CATSDLYGRGWYEQYF; CDR3nt: TGTGCCACCAGTGATTTATACGGGAGAGGTTGGTACGAGCAGTACTTC
j_gene: TRBJ2-1; v_gene: TRBV7-3; abundance: NA; len: 15; d_gene: NA; CDR3aa: CASSSRQVGTNEQFF; CDR3nt: TGTGCCAGCAGCTCCCGACAGGTAGGGACCAATGAGCAGTTCTTC
j_gene: TRBJ2-5; v_gene: TRBV11-2; abundance: NA; len: 15; d_gene: NA; CDR3aa: CASSLDPQGRGTQYF; CDR3nt: TGTGCCAGCAGCTTAGATCCTCAGGGTAGGGGGACCCAGTACTTC
j_gene: TRBJ2-7; v_gene: TRBV28; abundance: NA; len: 12; d_gene: NA; CDR3aa: CAGTDRADEQYF; CDR3nt: TGTGCCGGCACGGATAGGGCCGACGAGCAGTACTTC
j_gene: TRBJ2-3; v_gene: TRBV5-1; abundance: NA; len: 15; d_gene: TRBD2; CDR3aa: CASSEGLAGGDTQYF; CDR3nt: TGCGCCAGCAGCGAGGGACTAGCGGGAGGAGATACGCAGTATTTT
j_gene: TRBJ2-7; v_gene: TRBV6-2/TRBV6-3; abundance: NA; len: 15; d_gene: NA; CDR3aa: CASSLLGDTPREQYF; CDR3nt: TGTGCCAGCAGCCTCTTAGGGGACACCCCTCGAGAGCAGTACTTC
j_gene: TRBJ2-4; v_gene: TRBV28; abundance: NA; len: 14; d_gene: NA; CDR3aa: CASSVIKGKNIQYF; CDR3nt: TGTGCCAGCAGCGTCATAAAGGGAAAAAACATTCAGTACTTC
j_gene: TRBJ1-4; v_gene: TRBV5-6; abundance: NA; len: 15; d_gene: NA; CDR3aa: CASSPQGASNEKLFF; CDR3nt: TGTGCCAGCAGCCCCCAGGGTGCGTCTAATGAAAAACTGTTTTTT
j_gene: TRBJ1-1; v_gene: TRBV7-9; abundance: NA; len: 15; d_gene: NA; CDR3aa: CASSHWTLQNTEAFF; CDR3nt: TGTGCCAGCAGCCACTGGACACTACAGAACACTGAAGCTTTCTTT
j_gene: TRBJ2-5; v_gene: TRBV27; abundance: NA; len: 12; d_gene: NA; CDR3aa: CASRSILGTQYF; CDR3nt: TGTGCCAGCCGCTCTATCTTAGGGACCCAGTACTTC
j_gene: TRBJ2-2; v_gene: TRBV6-6; abundance: NA; len: 16; d_gene: NA; CDR3aa: CASSRVQGLGTGELFF; CDR3nt: TGTGCCAGCAGCCGCGTCCAGGGGCTGGGCACCGGGGAGCTGTTTTTT
j_gene: TRBJ2-7; v_gene: TRBV21-1; abundance: NA; len: 13; d_gene: NA; CDR3aa: CASSSRGFYEQYF; CDR3nt: TGTGCCAGCAGTTCGAGGGGCTTCTACGAGCAGTACTTC
j_gene: TRBJ2-5; v_gene: TRBV27; abundance: NA; len: 13; d_gene: TRBD1; CDR3aa: CASSRTGGETQYF; CDR3nt: TGTGCCAGCAGCCGGACAGGGGGAGAGACCCAGTACTTC
j_gene: TRBJ2-7; v_gene: TRBV2; abundance: once; len: 14; d_gene: TRBD1; CDR3aa: CASNRQGEVDEQYF; CDR3nt: TGTGCCAGCAACCGACAGGGGGAGGTAGACGAGCAGTACTTC